These 4 T cell receptor beta chains originate from one sample sequenced in a study of regulatory T cells in long-lasting Graves disease. Researchers made TCR beta libraries by using iRepertoire HTBI primers and running Arm-PCR on CDR3 regions. TCRdb re-called the multiplex PCR reads through MiXCR, storing one row per CDR3 protein. The sample lists a few hundred thousand distinct CDR3 sequences, 12% occurring once. Time point specified: newly diagnosed GD, antithyroid drugs for less than 3 months. Preparation of the TCR library used RNA extracted from PBMCs. These data were also reused for a study on T cells in Graves' hyperthyroidism and ophthalmopathy.

The sample in question was peripheral blood mononuclear cells (PBMCs), obtained at new diagnosis, from a patient treated with antithyroid drugs. The receptors were sampled from a woman aged 18-35 years with Graves disease.

This clonotype was observed a single time. V gene TRBV28 combines with J gene TRBJ2-3, with 7 positions matching TRBD1. The germline V gene encodes CDR1 MDHEN and CDR2 SYDVKM. V shed 8 bases, J shed 2 bases, and the junction held 10 bases outside the gene matches. The CDR3 covers 15 residues. The chain's CDR3 is CASHWGTVITDTQYF. The CDR3, as DNA: TGTGCCAGCCATTGGGGGACAGTAATCACAGATACGCAGTATTTT.

The chain is built from TRBV6-2 or TRBV6-3 and TRBJ2-2; D is unresolved. CDR3 length equals 11 residues. Germline V gene sequence: CDR1 MNHEY, CDR2 SVGEGT. Between the trimmed V and J ends, which lost 0 bases and 9 bases, there was a span of 2 bases. The CDR3 spells CASSYSRELFF. The CDR3 nucleotides read TGTGCCAGCAGTTACTCGAGGGAGCTGTTTTTT.

This clonotype was seen ten or more times. The CDR3 loop reads CSATKGAGGAYNEQFF. CDR3 nucleotides: TGCAGTGCCACAAAAGGAGCGGGGGGGGCCTACAATGAGCAGTTCTTC. This sequence joins TRBV20-1 and TRBJ2-1, with TRBD2 matching 10 bases. V dropped 6 bases and J dropped 2; count of bases not matched to a gene: 10. The CDR3 is 16 residues long. Germline V lookup: CDR1 DFQATT, CDR2 SNEGSKA (reference sequence).

The chain couples TRBV20-1 to TRBJ2-3; TRBD2 might be the D (6 bases). V lost 0 bases, J lost 1 base, and 26 bases lay in between. The CDR3 has 20 residues. Germline CDR1 DFQATT, CDR2 SNEGSKA (reference sequence). CDR3 sequence (DNA): TGCAGTGCTAGAGAATCCGGGACCACCAGCTCTTGGGGGGGCACAGATACGCAGTATTTT. Protein: CSARESGTTSSWGGTDTQYF.